These T cell receptor beta chains were read from a single sample in a study of T cell changes during pregnancy in multiple sclerosis. The method was immunoSEQ multiplex PCR; TCRdb's version includes in-frame clones alone and lacks a portion of them. The table has around 100,000 clones, around 90% seen once. The sample in question was peripheral blood, obtained in the third trimester of pregnancy. These receptors all stem from a female donor with multiple sclerosis, enrolled in a pregnancy study. Each CDR3 is given with its conserved first and last residue. The order of the fields is J gene, V gene, D gene, clone size, CDR3 protein, CDR3 DNA. A D gene is named only where the DNA matches it firmly. Only part of the rows carry a size: once, few, many, or a class if the clone is expanded.

>TRBJ2-6|TRBV5-5|-|-
CASSFGAGANGANVLTF
TGTGCCAGCAGCTTTGGGGCAGGGGCTAACGGGGCCAACGTCCTGACTTTC
>TRBJ1-1|TRBV19|-|-
CASSTTGNTEAFF
TGTGCCAGTAGTACGACAGGGAACACTGAAGCTTTCTTT
>TRBJ2-1|TRBV6-5|TRBD2|-
CASSYDPGTTYNEQFF
TGTGCCAGCAGTTACGATCCCGGGACTACCTACAATGAGCAGTTCTTC
>TRBJ1-5|TRBV27|-|-
CASSPRRHQPQHF
TGTGCCAGCAGTCCCCGGAGGCATCAGCCCCAGCATTTT
>TRBJ2-4|TRBV14|TRBD2|-
CASSQDLGGKNIQYF
TGTGCCAGCAGCCAAGATCTCGGGGGGAAAAACATTCAGTACTTC
>TRBJ2-1|TRBV28|TRBD2|-
CASRLRSSGIVYNEQFF
TGTGCCAGCAGACTGAGGTCTAGCGGGATAGTTTACAATGAGCAGTTCTTC
>TRBJ1-1|TRBV9|TRBD1|-
CASSVAVGTGGTEAFF
TGTGCCAGCAGCGTAGCTGTCGGGACAGGGGGGACTGAAGCTTTCTTT
>TRBJ1-2|TRBV5-1|-|few
CASSPDGNYGYTF
TGCGCCAGCAGTCCGGACGGGAATTATGGCTACACCTTC
>TRBJ1-1|TRBV7-9|-|-
CASSGQRAEAFF
TGTGCCAGCAGCGGTCAGCGGGCCGAAGCTTTCTTT
>TRBJ1-5|TRBV11-2|TRBD1|-
CASSPGQGAGQPQHF
TGTGCCAGCAGCCCGGGACAGGGGGCGGGTCAGCCCCAGCATTTT
>TRBJ2-6|TRBV27|TRBD1|-
CASSTRTGGSGANVLTF
TGTGCCAGCAGTACGAGGACAGGGGGTTCTGGGGCCAACGTCCTGACTTTC
>TRBJ1-2|TRBV10-3|-|-
CAISERTPYGYTF
TGTGCCATCAGTGAGCGGACACCCTATGGCTACACCTTC
>TRBJ2-7|TRBV27|TRBD1|-
CASSLSSRGSYEQYF
TGTGCCAGCAGTTTATCGAGCAGGGGGTCCTACGAGCAGTACTTC
>TRBJ1-1|TRBV5-1|TRBD1|-
CASSFTGVKAEAFF
TGCGCCAGCAGCTTTACAGGGGTTAAGGCTGAAGCTTTCTTT
>TRBJ2-1|TRBV5-1|TRBD2|-
CASSFSGSSYNEQFF
TGCGCCAGCAGCTTTAGCGGGAGTTCCTACAATGAGCAGTTCTTC
>TRBJ2-2|TRBV27|-|-
CASSPLTGVVREGELFF
TGTGCCAGCAGCCCCCTTACGGGAGTGGTAAGGGAAGGGGAGCTGTTTTTT
>TRBJ2-2|TRBV14|TRBD2|-
CASSLRLAGDKAGELFF
TGTGCCAGCAGCCTTCGACTAGCGGGAGACAAGGCGGGGGAGCTGTTTTTT
>TRBJ1-1|TRBV19|TRBD1|-
CASSATGWETEAFF
TGTGCCAGTAGTGCGACAGGGTGGGAGACTGAAGCTTTCTTT
>TRBJ2-7|TRBV19|TRBD1|-
CASSTRQGAVYEQYF
TGTGCCAGTAGTACCCGACAGGGGGCGGTCTACGAGCAGTACTTC
>TRBJ1-5|TRBV5-5|-|-
CASSLEARGFGNQPQHF
TGTGCCAGCAGCTTGGAGGCCAGGGGATTTGGCAATCAGCCCCAGCATTTT
>TRBJ2-7|TRBV29-1|-|-
CSVGAPQQGQYF
TGCAGCGTTGGGGCGCCCCAACAGGGGCAGTACTTC
>TRBJ2-1|TRBV30|TRBD2|-
CAWKRGGTSGRDEQFF
TGTGCCTGGAAACGGGGGGGGACTAGCGGGAGAGATGAGCAGTTCTTC